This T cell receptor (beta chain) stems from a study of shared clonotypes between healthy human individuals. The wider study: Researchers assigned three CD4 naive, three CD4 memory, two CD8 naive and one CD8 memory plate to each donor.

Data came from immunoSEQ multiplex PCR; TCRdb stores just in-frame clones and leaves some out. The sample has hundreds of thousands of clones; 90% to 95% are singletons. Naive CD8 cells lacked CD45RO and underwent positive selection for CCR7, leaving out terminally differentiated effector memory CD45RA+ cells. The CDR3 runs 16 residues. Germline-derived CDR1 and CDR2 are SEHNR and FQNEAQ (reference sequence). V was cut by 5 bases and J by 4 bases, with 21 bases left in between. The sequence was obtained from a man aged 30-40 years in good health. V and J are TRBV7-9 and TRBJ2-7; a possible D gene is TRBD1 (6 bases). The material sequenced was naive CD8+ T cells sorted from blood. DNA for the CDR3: TGTGCCAGCAGCGCCCCAGGAGCAGGGGAAAATTACGAGCAGTACTTC. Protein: CASSAPGAGENYEQYF.